A selection of T cell receptor beta chains follows, all from one sample in a study of shared clonotypes between healthy human individuals. The repertoire was sequenced with immunoSEQ multiplex PCR; TCRdb's copy has only in-frame clones and lacks some. This table has about 520,000 clones, more than 65% appearing once. The sample taken for sequencing was PBMCs. The receptor source for this set is a woman in her forties in good health. Some clones in this sample may be carry-over from other donors' samples. Each CDR3 is given with its conserved first and last residue. A D gene is named only where the DNA matches it firmly. Some rows mark clone size as missing; the rest say once, few, many or name a class of expanded clone.

j_call: TRBJ1-2; cdr3_length: 14; clone_size: NA; v_call: TRBV5-1; d_call: NA; cdr3_aa: CASSLQGHGGGYTF; cdr3_nt: TGCGCCAGCAGCCTCCAGGGACACGGGGGAGGCTACACCTTC
j_call: TRBJ2-1; cdr3_length: 18; clone_size: NA; v_call: TRBV14; d_call: TRBD2; cdr3_aa: CASSPGLAGVTAYNEQFF; cdr3_nt: TGTGCCAGCAGCCCGGGACTAGCGGGAGTTACGGCGTACAATGAGCAGTTCTTC
j_call: TRBJ2-1; cdr3_length: 15; clone_size: NA; v_call: TRBV11-1; d_call: TRBD2; cdr3_aa: CASSRQAGGPHEQFF; cdr3_nt: TGTGCCAGCAGCCGCCAGGCGGGAGGGCCCCATGAGCAGTTCTTC
j_call: TRBJ1-5; cdr3_length: 14; clone_size: NA; v_call: TRBV18; d_call: NA; cdr3_aa: CASSLAERNQPQHF; cdr3_nt: TGTGCCAGCTCACTGGCAGAGCGGAATCAGCCCCAGCATTTT
j_call: TRBJ1-2; cdr3_length: 14; clone_size: NA; v_call: TRBV4-2; d_call: NA; cdr3_aa: CASSLQGAGGGYTF; cdr3_nt: TGTGCCAGCAGCCTCCAGGGCGCCGGAGGTGGCTACACCTTC
j_call: TRBJ2-6; cdr3_length: 13; clone_size: NA; v_call: TRBV27; d_call: NA; cdr3_aa: CASSSSGANVLTF; cdr3_nt: TGTGCCAGCAGTTCGTCTGGGGCCAACGTCCTGACTTTC
j_call: TRBJ1-2; cdr3_length: 15; clone_size: once; v_call: TRBV5-4; d_call: TRBD1; cdr3_aa: CASSRTGEGNHGYTF; cdr3_nt: TGTGCCAGCAGCCGGACAGGGGAGGGGAATCATGGCTACACCTTC
j_call: TRBJ1-4; cdr3_length: 15; clone_size: NA; v_call: TRBV19; d_call: TRBD1; cdr3_aa: CASTATGTGGEKLFF; cdr3_nt: TGTGCCAGTACCGCGACCGGGACAGGGGGCGAAAAACTGTTTTTT
j_call: TRBJ1-5; cdr3_length: 12; clone_size: NA; v_call: TRBV19; d_call: NA; cdr3_aa: CASSMVGQPQHF; cdr3_nt: TGTGCCAGTAGTATGGTTGGTCAGCCCCAGCATTTT
j_call: TRBJ2-2; cdr3_length: 17; clone_size: NA; v_call: TRBV5-1; d_call: TRBD1; cdr3_aa: CASSPIAGTGSVGELFF; cdr3_nt: TGCGCCAGCAGCCCCATCGCCGGGACAGGGAGTGTCGGGGAGCTGTTTTTT
j_call: TRBJ2-2; cdr3_length: 14; clone_size: NA; v_call: TRBV4-2; d_call: NA; cdr3_aa: CASSRQRKTGELFF; cdr3_nt: TGTGCCAGCAGCCGCCAGCGGAAGACCGGGGAGCTGTTTTTT
j_call: TRBJ2-1; cdr3_length: 14; clone_size: NA; v_call: TRBV2; d_call: TRBD1; cdr3_aa: CASSGQGLYNEQFF; cdr3_nt: TGTGCCAGCAGCGGACAGGGGTTGTACAATGAGCAGTTCTTC
j_call: TRBJ2-5; cdr3_length: 15; clone_size: NA; v_call: TRBV7-7; d_call: NA; cdr3_aa: CASSLRQGNGETQYF; cdr3_nt: TGTGCTAGCAGCTTGCGGCAGGGTAATGGAGAGACCCAGTACTTC
j_call: TRBJ2-1; cdr3_length: 12; clone_size: NA; v_call: TRBV4-2; d_call: NA; cdr3_aa: CASSQDANEQFF; cdr3_nt: TGTGCCAGCAGCCAAGATGCTAATGAGCAGTTCTTC
j_call: TRBJ1-2; cdr3_length: 13; clone_size: NA; v_call: TRBV28; d_call: NA; cdr3_aa: CASSSPAYYGYTF; cdr3_nt: TGTGCCAGCAGTTCCCCGGCCTACTATGGCTACACCTTC
j_call: TRBJ1-2; cdr3_length: 14; clone_size: few; v_call: TRBV11-2; d_call: NA; cdr3_aa: CASSLERQSYGYTF; cdr3_nt: TGTGCCAGCAGCTTAGAAAGACAAAGCTATGGCTACACCTTC
j_call: TRBJ2-2; cdr3_length: 15; clone_size: NA; v_call: TRBV4-1; d_call: NA; cdr3_aa: CASSQARGLGGELFF; cdr3_nt: TGCGCCAGCAGCCAAGCCCGGGGGCTCGGCGGGGAGCTGTTTTTT